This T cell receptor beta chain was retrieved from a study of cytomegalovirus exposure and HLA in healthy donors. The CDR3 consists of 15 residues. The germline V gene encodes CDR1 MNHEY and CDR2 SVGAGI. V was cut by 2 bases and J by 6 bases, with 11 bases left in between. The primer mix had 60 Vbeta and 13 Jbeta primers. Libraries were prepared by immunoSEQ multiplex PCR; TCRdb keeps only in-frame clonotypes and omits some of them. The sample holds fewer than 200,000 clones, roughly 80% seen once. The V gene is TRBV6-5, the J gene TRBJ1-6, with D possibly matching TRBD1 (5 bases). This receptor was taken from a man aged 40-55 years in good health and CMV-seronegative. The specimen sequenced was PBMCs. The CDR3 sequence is CASSYMGDFNSPLHF. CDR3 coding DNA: TGTGCCAGCAGTTACATGGGGGACTTTAATTCACCCCTCCACTTT.